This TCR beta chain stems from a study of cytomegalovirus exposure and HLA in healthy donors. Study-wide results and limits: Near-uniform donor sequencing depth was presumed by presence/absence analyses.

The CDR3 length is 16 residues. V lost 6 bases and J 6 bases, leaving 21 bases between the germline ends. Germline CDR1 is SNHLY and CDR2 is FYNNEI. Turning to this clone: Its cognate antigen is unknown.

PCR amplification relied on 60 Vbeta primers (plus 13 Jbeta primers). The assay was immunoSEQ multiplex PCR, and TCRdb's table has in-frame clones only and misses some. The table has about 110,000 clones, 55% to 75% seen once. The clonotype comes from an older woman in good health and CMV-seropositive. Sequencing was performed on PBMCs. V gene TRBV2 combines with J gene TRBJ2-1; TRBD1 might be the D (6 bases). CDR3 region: CASRPMPGEGVNEQFF. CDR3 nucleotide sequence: TGTGCCAGCAGACCCATGCCAGGGGAAGGCGTCAATGAGCAGTTCTTC.